This entry concerns a single TCR beta chain. The data originate from a study of blood T cell repertoires in COVID-19. Looked up from germline, CDR1 is KGHDR and CDR2 is SFDVKD. The junction had 11 bases not matched to a gene; V was cut back by 9 bases and J by 6 bases. This CDR3 region has 15 residues. Assay used: immunoSEQ multiplex PCR; TCRdb lists only in-frame clones, some missing. Of over 200,000 clones in the sample, around three quarters were seen once. The receptor's source is an elderly woman with acute or convalescent COVID-19. Sequences were obtained from peripheral blood. The chain recombines TRBV24-1 with TRBJ2-1, with 9 bases lining up with TRBD1. CDR3 protein: CATAPGGQGTNEQFF. The CDR3 DNA is TGTGCCACCGCCCCAGGGGGACAGGGAACCAATGAGCAGTTCTTC.